Reported below is one TCR beta chain. Germline-derived CDR1 and CDR2 are DFQATT and SNEGSKA (reference sequence). This CDR3 region has 13 residues. Trimming left V 6 bases short and J 2 bases short, with 14 bases between. The data derive from a study of blood T cells in healthy people across ages. The second PCR ran about 6 to 12 cycles with a sample-barcoded 5' primer and J-beta primers. There were at least 2.5 million CDR3-containing paired-end reads obtained from each sample. MiXCR was run by TCRdb on the 5' RACE reads, yielding one entry per CDR3 protein. The sample lists about 800,000 distinct CDR3 sequences, roughly 25% seen once, with under 4.5% in the top ten. The same data also contributed to another study, on T cells of mothers and their children. Per that paper: Thymic selection shapes TCR recombination output in related pairs, and it does so similarly in unrelated pairs.

This TCR derives from a boy aged 5-17 years in good health. Input material: blood. The gene calls are TRBV20-1 and TRBJ2-7; maybe TRBD2 (6 bases). The CDR3 sequence: CSAQSRGTYEQYF. The CDR3 DNA is TGCAGTGCACAGAGCCGGGGGACCTACGAGCAGTACTTC.